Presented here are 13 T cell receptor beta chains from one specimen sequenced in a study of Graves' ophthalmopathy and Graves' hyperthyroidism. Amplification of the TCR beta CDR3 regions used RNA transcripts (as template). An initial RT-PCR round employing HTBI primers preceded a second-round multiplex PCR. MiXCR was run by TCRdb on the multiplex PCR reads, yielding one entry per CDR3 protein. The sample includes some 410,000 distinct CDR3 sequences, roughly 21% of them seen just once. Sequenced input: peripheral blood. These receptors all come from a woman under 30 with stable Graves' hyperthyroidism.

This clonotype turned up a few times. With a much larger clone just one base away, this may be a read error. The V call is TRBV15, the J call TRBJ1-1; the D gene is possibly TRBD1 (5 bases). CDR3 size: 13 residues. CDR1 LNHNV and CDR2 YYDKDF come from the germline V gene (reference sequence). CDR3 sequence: CATSVEGNTEACF. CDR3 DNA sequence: TGTGCCACCAGCGTCGAGGGGAACACTGAAGCTTGCTTT.

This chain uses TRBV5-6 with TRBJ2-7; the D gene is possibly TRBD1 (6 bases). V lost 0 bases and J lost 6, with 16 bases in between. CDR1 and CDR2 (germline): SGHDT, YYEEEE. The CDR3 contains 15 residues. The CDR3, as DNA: TGTGCCAGCAGCTTGGCCGGCAGGGGCGTAAGCGAGCAGTACTTC. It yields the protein CASSLAGRGVSEQYF.

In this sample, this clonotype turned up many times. CDR3 nucleotide sequence: TGTGCTAGTGGTTTTGCAGGGGCCGACAATCAGCCCCAGCATTTT. Translated, it gives CASGFAGADNQPQHF. The genes are TRBV12-5 and TRBJ1-5; perhaps TRBD1 as D (6 bases). Germline V CDR1 and CDR2: LGHNT, FRNRAP. The germline V and J ends were trimmed by 3 bases and 3 bases, with 12 bases remaining between them. The CDR3 runs to 15 residues.

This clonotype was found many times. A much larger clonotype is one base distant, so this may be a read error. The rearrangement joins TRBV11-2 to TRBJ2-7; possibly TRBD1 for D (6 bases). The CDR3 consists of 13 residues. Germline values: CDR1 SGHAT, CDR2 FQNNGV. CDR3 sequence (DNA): TGTGCCAGCAGCGCTGGACAGATCTACGAGCAGCACTTC. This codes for CASSAGQIYEQHF.

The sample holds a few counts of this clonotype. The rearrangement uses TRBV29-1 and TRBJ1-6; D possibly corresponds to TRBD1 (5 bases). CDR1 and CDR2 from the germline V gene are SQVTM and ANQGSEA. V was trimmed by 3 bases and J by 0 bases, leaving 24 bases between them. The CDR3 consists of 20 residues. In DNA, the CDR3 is TGCAGCGTTGATCTCCCATGGTTGACAGCCAAGAGCTCCTATAATTCACCCCTCCACTTT. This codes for CSVDLPWLTAKSSYNSPLHF.

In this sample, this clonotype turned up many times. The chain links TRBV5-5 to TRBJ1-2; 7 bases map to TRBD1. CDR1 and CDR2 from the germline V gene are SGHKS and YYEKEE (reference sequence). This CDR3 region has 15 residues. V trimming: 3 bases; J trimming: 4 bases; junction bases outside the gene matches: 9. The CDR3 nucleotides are TGTGCCAGCAGCTACGGACAGGCGGGGTCCTATGGCTACACCTTC. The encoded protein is CASSYGQAGSYGYTF.

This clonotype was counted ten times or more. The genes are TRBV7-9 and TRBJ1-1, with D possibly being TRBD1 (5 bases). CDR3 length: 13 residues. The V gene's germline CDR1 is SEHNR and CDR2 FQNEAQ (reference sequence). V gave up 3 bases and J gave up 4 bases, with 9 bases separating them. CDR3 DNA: TGTGCCAGCAGCTTTACAGGACTCACTGAAGCTTTCTTT. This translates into CASSFTGLTEAFF. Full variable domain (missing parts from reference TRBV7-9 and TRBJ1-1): DTGVSQNPRHKITKRGQNVTFRCDPISEHNRLYWYRQTLGQGPEFLTYFQNEAQLEKSRLLSDRFSAERPKGSFSTLEIQRTEQGDSAMYLCASSFTGLTEAFFGQGTRLTVV.

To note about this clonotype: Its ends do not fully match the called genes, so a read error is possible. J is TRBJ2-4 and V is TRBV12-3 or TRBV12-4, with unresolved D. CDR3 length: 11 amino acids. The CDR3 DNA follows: TGTGCCAGCAGTTTAGGAAACATTAAGTACTTC. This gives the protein CASSLGNIKYF.

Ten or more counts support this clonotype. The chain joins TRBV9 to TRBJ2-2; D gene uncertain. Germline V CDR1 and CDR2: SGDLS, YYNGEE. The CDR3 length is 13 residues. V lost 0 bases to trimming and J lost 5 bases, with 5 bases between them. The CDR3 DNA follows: TGTGCCAGCAGCGTAGCTGGTACCGGGGAGCTGTTTTTT. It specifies CASSVAGTGELFF.

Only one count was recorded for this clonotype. The CDR3 DNA sequence: TGTGCCAGCACCCAGGGAAAGCATCAGCCCCAGCATTTT. As protein: CASTQGKHQPQHF. The chain has TRBV6-1 and TRBJ1-5; possible D gene TRBD1, 5 bases. CDR1 and CDR2 (germline): MNHNS, SASEGT. V shed 7 bases and J shed 5 bases, with 12 bases lying between them. The CDR3 loop spans 13 amino acids.

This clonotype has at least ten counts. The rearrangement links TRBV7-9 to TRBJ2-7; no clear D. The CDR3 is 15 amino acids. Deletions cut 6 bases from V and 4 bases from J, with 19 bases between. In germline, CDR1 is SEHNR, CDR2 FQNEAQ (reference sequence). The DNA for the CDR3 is TGTGCCAGCAGACCTACTAAGCTTGGTAAATACGAGCAGTACTTC. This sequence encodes CASRPTKLGKYEQYF. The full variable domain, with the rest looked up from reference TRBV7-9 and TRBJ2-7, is DTGVSQNPRHKITKRGQNVTFRCDPISEHNRLYWYRQTLGQGPEFLTYFQNEAQLEKSRLLSDRFSAERPKGSFSTLEIQRTEQGDSAMYLCASRPTKLGKYEQYFGPGTRLTVT.

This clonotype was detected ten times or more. The CDR3 sequence is CASIWGGGGYTF. The CDR3 DNA is TGTGCCAGCATCTGGGGGGGAGGTGGCTACACCTTC. The V call is TRBV2, the J call TRBJ1-2, with D perhaps matching TRBD1 (5 bases). Trimming cost V 7 bases and J 7 bases, with 13 bases left between them. Germline CDR1 is SNHLY and CDR2 is FYNNEI. The CDR3 sequence is 12 residues long.

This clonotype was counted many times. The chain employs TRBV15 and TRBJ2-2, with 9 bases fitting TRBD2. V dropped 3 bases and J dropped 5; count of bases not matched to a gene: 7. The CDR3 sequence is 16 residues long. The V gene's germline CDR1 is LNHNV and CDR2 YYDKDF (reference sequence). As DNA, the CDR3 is TGTGCCACCAGCAGTAAGCGGGGGGCGCAGACCGGGGAGCTGTTTTTT. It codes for CATSSKRGAQTGELFF.